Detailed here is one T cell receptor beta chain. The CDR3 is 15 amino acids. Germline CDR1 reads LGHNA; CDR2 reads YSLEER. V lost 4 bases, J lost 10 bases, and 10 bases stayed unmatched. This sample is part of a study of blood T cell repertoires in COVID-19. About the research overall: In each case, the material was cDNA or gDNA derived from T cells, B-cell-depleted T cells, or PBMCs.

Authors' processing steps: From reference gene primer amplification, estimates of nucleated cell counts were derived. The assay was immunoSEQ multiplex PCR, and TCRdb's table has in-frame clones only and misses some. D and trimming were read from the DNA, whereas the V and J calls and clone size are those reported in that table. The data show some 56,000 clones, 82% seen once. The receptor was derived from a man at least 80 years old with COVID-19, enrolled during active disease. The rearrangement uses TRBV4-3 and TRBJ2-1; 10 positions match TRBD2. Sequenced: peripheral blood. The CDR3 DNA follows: TGCGCCAGCAGCCCGAGTCCCCTAGCGGGAGAGGAGCAGTTCTTC. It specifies CASSPSPLAGEEQFF.